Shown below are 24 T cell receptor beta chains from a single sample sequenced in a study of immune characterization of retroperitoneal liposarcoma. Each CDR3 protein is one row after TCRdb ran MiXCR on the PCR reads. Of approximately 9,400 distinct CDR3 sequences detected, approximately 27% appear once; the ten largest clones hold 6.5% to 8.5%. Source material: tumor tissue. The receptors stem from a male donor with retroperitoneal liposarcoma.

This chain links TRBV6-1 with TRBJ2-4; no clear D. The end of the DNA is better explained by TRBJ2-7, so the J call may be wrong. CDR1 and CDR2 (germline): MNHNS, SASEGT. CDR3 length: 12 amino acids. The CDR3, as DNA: TGTGCCAGCAGTGAAGCGATCGACGAGCAGTACTTC. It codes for CASSEAIDEQYF.

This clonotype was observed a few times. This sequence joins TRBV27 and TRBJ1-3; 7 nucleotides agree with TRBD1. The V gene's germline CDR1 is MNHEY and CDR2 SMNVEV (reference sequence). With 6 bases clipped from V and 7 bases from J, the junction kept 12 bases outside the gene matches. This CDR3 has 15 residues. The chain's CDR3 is CASRFAAGGSNTIYF. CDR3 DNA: TGTGCCAGCAGATTTGCGGCAGGGGGATCGAACACCATATATTTT.

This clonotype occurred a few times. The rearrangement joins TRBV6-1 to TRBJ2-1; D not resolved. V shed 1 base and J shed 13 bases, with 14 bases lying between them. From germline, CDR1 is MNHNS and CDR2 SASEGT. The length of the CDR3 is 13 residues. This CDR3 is CASSEGVQETQFF. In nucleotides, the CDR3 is TGTGCCAGCAGTGAAGGGGTCCAAGAGACCCAGTTCTTC.

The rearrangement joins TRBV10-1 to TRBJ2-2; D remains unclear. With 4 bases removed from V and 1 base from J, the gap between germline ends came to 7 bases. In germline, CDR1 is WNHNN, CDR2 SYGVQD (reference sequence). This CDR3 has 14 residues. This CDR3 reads CASSGYGNTGELFF. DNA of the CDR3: TGCGCCAGCAGTGGTTACGGGAACACCGGGGAGCTGTTTTTT.

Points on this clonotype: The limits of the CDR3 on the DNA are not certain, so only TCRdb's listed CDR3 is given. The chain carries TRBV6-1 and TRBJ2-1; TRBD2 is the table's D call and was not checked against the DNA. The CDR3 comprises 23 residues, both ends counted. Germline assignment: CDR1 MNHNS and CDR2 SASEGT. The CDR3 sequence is CASFGGVENIQYFGAGTPYEQFF.

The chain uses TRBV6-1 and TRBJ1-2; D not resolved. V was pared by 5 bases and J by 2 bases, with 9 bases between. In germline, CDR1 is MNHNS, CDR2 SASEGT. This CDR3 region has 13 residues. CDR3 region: CASSLQPNYGYTF. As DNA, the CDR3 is TGTGCCAGCAGTCTACAGCCGAACTATGGCTACACCTTC.

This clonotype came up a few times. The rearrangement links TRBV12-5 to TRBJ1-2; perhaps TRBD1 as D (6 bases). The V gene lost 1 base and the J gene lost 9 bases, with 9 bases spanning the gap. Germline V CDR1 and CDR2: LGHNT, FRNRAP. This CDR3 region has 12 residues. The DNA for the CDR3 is TGTGCTAGTGGTTTGGATCAGGGGAGCTACACCTTC. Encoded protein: CASGLDQGSYTF.

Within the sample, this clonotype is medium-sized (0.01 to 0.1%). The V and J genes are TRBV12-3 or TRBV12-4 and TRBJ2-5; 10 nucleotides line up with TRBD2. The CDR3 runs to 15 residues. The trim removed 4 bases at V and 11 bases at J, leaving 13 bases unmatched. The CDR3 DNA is TGTGCCAGCAGTTCCGAGCGGGGGGGGGGCGATGAGCAGTACTTC. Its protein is CASSSERGGGDEQYF.

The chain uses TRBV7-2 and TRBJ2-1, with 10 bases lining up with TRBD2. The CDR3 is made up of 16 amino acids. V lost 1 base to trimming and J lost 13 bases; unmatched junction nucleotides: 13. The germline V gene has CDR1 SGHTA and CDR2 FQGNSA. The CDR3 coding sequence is TGTGCCAGCAGCTTAGTCGCTAGCGGGAGACTAGAGACCCAGTTCTTC. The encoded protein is CASSLVASGRLETQFF.

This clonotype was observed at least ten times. This CDR3 reads CASSSGLINGEQFF. CDR3 sequence (DNA): TGTGCCAGCAGTTCTGGGTTAATCAACGGCGAGCAGTTCTTC. The chain carries TRBV6-1 and TRBJ2-1, with unresolved D. Germline-derived CDR1 and CDR2 are MNHNS and SASEGT. The V gene lost 5 bases and the J gene lost 10 bases, with 18 bases spanning the gap. The length of the CDR3 is 14 residues.

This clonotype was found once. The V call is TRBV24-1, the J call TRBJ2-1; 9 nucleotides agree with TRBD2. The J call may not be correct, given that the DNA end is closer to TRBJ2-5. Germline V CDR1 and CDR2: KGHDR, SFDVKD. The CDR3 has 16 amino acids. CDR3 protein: CATSDFGLAGRETQYF. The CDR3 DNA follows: TGTGCCACCAGTGATTTCGGGCTAGCGGGACGGGAGACCCAGTACTTC.

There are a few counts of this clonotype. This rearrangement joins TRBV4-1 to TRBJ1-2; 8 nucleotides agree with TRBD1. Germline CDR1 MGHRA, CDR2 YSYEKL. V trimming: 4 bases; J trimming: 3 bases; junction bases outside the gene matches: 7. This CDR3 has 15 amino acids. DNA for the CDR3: TGCGCCAGCAGCCCCCGGACAGGGACCGACTATGGCTACACCTTC. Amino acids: CASSPRTGTDYGYTF.

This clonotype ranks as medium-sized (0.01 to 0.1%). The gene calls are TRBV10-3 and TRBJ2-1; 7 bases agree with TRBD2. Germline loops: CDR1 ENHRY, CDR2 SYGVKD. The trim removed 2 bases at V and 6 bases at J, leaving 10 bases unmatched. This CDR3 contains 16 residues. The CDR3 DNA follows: TGTGCCATCAGTGAGGCTAGCGGAATCGGGGGCAATGAGCAGTTCTTC. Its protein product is CAISEASGIGGNEQFF.

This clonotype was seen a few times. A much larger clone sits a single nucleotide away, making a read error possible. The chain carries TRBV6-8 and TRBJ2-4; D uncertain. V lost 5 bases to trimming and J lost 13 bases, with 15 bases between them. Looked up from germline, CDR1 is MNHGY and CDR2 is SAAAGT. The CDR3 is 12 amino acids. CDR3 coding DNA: TGTGCCAGCAGTCTCGTGGGCGATGAGCAGTACTTC. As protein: CASSLVGDEQYF.

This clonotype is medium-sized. The chain's CDR3 is CASLGTGGGYEQYF. CDR3 DNA sequence: TGTGCCTCGCTCGGGACAGGGGGCGGGTACGAGCAGTACTTC. The chain employs TRBV6-1 and TRBJ2-7, with 12 nucleotides matching TRBD1. Germline CDR1 and CDR2: MNHNS and SASEGT. Unmatched junction bases numbered 9, after V lost 11 bases and J lost 4 bases. CDR3 length: 14 amino acids.

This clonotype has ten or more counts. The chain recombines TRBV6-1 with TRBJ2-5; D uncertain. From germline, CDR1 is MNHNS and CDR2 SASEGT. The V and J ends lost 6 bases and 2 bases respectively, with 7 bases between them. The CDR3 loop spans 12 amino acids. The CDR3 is CASRSSQETQYF. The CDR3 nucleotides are TGTGCCAGCAGGTCCAGTCAAGAGACCCAGTACTTC.

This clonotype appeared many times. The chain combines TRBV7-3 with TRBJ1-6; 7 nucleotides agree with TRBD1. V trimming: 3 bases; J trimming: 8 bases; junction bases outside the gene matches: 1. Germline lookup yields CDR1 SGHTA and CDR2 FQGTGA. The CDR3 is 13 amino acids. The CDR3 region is CASSFTGDSPLHF. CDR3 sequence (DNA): TGTGCCAGCAGCTTTACAGGGGATTCACCCCTCCACTTT.

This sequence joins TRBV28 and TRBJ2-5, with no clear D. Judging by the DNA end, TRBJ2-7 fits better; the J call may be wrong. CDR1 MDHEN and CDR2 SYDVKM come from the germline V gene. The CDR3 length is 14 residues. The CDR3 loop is CASSFGGPQAEQYF. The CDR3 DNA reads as TGTGCCAGCAGTTTCGGCGGTCCTCAGGCCGAGCAGTACTTC.

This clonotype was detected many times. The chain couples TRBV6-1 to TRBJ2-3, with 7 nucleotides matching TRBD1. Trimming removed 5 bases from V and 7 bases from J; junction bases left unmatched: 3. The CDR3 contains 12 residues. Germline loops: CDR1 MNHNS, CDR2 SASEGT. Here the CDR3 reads CASSRQGYTQYF. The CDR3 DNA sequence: TGTGCCAGCAGTAGACAGGGATATACGCAGTATTTT.

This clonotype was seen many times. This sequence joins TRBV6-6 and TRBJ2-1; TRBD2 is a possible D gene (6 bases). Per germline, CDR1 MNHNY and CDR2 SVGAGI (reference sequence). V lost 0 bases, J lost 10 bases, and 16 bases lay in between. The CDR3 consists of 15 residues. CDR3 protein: CASSYSGGTSYEQFF. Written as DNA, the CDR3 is TGTGCCAGCAGTTACTCTGGCGGGACTTCCTACGAGCAGTTCTTC.

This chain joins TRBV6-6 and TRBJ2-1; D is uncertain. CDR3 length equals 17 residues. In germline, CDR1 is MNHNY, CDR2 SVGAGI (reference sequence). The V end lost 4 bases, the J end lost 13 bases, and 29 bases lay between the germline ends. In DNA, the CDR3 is TGTGCCAGCAGTTTCGCCGACGCTCGTGTAGCCAAAAACATTCAGTTCTTC. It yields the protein CASSFADARVAKNIQFF.

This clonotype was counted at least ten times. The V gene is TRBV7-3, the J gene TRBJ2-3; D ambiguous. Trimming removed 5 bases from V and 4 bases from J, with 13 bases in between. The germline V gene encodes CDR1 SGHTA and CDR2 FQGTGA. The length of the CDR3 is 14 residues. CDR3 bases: TGTGCCAGCAGCCTCCAGTCTACCTCAGATACGCAGTATTTT. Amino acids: CASSLQSTSDTQYF.

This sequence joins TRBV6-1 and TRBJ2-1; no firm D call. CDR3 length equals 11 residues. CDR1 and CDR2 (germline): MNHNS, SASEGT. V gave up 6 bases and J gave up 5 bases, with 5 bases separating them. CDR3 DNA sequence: TGTGCCAGCAGCCGTGACAATGAGCAGTTCTTC. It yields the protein CASSRDNEQFF.

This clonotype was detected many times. This chain's CDR3 is CASSFDGSKNIQYF. The CDR3 nucleotides are TGTGCCAGCAGTTTTGATGGCAGCAAAAACATTCAGTACTTC. V usage is TRBV12-3 or TRBV12-4 and J usage is TRBJ2-4; unclear D gene. The ends were cut back, 3 bases at V and 3 bases at J, with 9 bases in the middle. The CDR3 spans 14 residues.